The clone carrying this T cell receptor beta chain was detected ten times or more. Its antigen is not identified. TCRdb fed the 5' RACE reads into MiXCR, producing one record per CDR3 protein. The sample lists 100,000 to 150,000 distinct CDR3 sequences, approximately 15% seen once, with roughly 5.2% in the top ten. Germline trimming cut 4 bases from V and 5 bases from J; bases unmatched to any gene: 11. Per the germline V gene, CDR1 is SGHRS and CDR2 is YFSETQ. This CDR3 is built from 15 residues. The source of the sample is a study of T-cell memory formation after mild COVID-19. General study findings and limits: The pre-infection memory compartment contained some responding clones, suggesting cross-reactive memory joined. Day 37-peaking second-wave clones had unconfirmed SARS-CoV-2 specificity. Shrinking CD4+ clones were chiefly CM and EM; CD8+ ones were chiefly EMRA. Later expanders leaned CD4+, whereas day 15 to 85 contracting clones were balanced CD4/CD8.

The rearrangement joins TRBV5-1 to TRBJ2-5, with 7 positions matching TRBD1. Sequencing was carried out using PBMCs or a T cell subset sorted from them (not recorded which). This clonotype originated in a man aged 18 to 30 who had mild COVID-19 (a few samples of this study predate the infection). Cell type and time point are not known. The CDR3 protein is CASSTSTGQGETQYF. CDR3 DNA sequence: TGCGCCAGCAGCACGTCGACAGGGCAAGGGGAGACCCAGTACTTC.